This TCR beta chain was observed in a study of shared clonotypes between healthy human individuals. CD8 cells regarded as naive lacked CD45RO, were positively chosen for CCR7, and omitted terminally differentiated effector memory CD45RA+ cells. Assay used: immunoSEQ multiplex PCR; TCRdb lists only in-frame clones, some missing. The repertoire holds millions of clones, with over 85% as singletons. CDR3 length: 15 amino acids. Germline V gene lookup returns CDR1 MNHNS and CDR2 SASEGT. The V end lost 8 bases, the J end lost 8 bases, and 22 bases lay between the germline ends. Regarding the study as a whole: Shared clonotypes: 4.5% to 5% naive CD4, roughly 3.8% naive CD8, over 2% memory CD4, roughly 0.4% memory CD8.

In the case of this clone: The antigen is unknown.

The chain recombines TRBV6-1 with TRBJ2-1; possibly TRBD1 for D (7 bases). This clonotype was sampled from a man aged 18 to 30 in good health. Sequencing was performed on naive CD8+ T cells sorted from blood. The CDR3 here is CASSNWRGREDEQFF. The CDR3 DNA reads as TGTGCCAGCTCCAACTGGAGGGGGCGCGAAGATGAGCAGTTCTTC.